The present entry profiles one TCR beta chain with its context. The CDR3 is 16 amino acids. CDR1 and CDR2 (germline): SGHRS, YFSETQ. V shed 2 bases, J shed 4 bases, and the junction held 9 bases outside the gene matches. The data were obtained in a study of T cell changes during pregnancy in multiple sclerosis. Libraries were prepared by immunoSEQ multiplex PCR; TCRdb keeps only in-frame clonotypes and omits some of them. Of 30,000 to 45,000 clones listed, approximately 89% were seen once; the top ten hold roughly 12%. The receptor was isolated from a female donor with multiple sclerosis, enrolled in a pregnancy study. The sequencing here drew on CD8+ T cells from peripheral blood mononuclear cells, taken in the third trimester of pregnancy. The chain has TRBV5-1 and TRBJ2-1; the match to TRBD2 covers 7 bases. CDR3 DNA: TGCGCCAGCAGCTTCTTTCCGGGGGAGGGTTACAATGAGCAGTTCTTC. This codes for CASSFFPGEGYNEQFF.